This TCR beta chain was identified in a study of shared clonotypes between healthy human individuals. The authors ran the assay at deep level. Using immunoSEQ multiplex PCR, the repertoire was profiled, and TCRdb retains in-frame clones only, with some absent. The table has over a million clones, approximately 80% seen once. Overall study results and limits: Sequencing depth was expected to influence donor clonotype sharing.

A remark on this clone: Its antigen remains unknown.

Sequenced: memory CD4+ T cells from PBMCs. The subset here: CD45RA-negative fraction. The clonotype originates from a man younger than 35 in good health. Some clones in this sample may be carry-over from other donors' samples.

The CDR3 region has the DNA TGTGCCAGCACAAGACAGGGGGCTTCGGGTGGCTACACCTTC. The encoded protein is CASTRQGASGGYTF. This rearrangement joins TRBV28 to TRBJ1-2; 10 bases align to TRBD1. The CDR3 covers 14 residues. CDR1 is MDHEN and CDR2 is SYDVKM in the germline V gene. V trimming: 7 bases; J trimming: 7 bases; junction bases outside the gene matches: 9.